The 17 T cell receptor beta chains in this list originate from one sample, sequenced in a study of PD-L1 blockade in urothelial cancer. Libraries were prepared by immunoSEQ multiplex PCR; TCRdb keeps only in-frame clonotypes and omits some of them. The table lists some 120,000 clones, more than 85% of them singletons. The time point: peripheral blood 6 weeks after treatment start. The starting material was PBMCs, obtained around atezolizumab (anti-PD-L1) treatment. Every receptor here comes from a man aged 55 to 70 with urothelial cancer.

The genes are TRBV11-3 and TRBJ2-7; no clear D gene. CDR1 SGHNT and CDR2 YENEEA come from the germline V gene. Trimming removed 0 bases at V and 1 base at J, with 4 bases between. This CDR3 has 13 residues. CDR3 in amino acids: CASSLDLSYEQYF. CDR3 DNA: TGTGCCAGCAGCTTAGATCTGTCCTACGAGCAGTACTTC.

The DNA of the CDR3 is TGTGCCAGCAGATCTACCCTTCTAGCGGGGGGTCGGCAAGAGACCCAGTACTTC. Translated, it gives CASRSTLLAGGRQETQYF. This rearrangement joins TRBV2 to TRBJ2-5; TRBD2 matches at 11 bases. With V trimmed by 6 bases and J by 2 bases, 14 bases remained unmatched. The V gene's germline CDR1 is SNHLY and CDR2 FYNNEI. The CDR3 loop spans 18 amino acids.

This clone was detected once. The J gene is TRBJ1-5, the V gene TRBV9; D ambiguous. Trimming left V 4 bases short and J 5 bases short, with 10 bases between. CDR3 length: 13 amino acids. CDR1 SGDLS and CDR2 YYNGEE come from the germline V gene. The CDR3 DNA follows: TGTGCCAGCAGCACCCAGGAGGATCAGCCCCAGCATTTT. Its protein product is CASSTQEDQPQHF.

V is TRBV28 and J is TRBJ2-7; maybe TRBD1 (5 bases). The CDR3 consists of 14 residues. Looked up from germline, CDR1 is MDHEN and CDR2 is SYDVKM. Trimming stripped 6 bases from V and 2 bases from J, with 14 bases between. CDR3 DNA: TGTGCCAGCAGCGATGGACATAATCCCTACGAGCAGTACTTC. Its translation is CASSDGHNPYEQYF.

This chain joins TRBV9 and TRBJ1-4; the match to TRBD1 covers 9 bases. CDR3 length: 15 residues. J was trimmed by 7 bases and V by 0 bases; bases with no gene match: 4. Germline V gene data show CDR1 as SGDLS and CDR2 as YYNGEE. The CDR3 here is CASSVATGGGEKLFF. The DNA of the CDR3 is TGTGCCAGCAGCGTAGCAACAGGGGGCGGTGAAAAACTGTTTTTT. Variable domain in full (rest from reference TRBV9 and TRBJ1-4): DSGVTQTPKHLITATGQRVTLRCSPRSGDLSVYWYQQSLDQGLQFLIQYYNGEERAKGNILERFSAQQFPDLHSELNLSSLELGDSALYFCASSVATGGGEKLFFGSGTQLSVL.

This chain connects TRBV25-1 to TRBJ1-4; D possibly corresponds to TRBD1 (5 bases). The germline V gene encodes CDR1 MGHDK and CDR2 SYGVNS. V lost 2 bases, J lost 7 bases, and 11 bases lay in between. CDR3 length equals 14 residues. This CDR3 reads CASSEPRQLEKLFF. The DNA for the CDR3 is TGTGCCAGCAGTGAACCCCGACAGCTTGAAAAACTGTTTTTT. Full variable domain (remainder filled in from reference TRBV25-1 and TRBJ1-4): EADIYQTPRYLVIGTGKKITLECSQTMGHDKMYWYQQDPGMELHLIHYSYGVNSTEKGDLSSESTVSRIRTEHFPLTLESARPSHTSQYLCASSEPRQLEKLFFGSGTQLSVL.

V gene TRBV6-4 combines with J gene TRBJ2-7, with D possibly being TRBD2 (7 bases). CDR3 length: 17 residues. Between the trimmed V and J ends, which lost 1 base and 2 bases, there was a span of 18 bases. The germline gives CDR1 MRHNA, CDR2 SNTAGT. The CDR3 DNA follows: TGTGCCAGCAGTGACTATTCTTGTAGGGGGGGGGCCTACGAGCAGTACTTC. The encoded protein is CASSDYSCRGGAYEQYF.

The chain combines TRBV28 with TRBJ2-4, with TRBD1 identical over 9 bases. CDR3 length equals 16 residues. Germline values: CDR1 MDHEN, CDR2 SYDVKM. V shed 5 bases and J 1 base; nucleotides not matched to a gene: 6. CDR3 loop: CASSQGQGPAKNIQYF. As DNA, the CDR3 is TGTGCCAGCAGTCAGGGACAGGGTCCGGCCAAAAACATTCAGTACTTC.

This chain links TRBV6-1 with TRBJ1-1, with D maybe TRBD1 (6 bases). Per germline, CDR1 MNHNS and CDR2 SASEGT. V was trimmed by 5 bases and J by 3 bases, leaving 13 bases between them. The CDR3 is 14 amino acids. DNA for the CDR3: TGTGCCAGCAGTCTACAGGGATTCGACACTGAAGCTTTCTTT. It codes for CASSLQGFDTEAFF.

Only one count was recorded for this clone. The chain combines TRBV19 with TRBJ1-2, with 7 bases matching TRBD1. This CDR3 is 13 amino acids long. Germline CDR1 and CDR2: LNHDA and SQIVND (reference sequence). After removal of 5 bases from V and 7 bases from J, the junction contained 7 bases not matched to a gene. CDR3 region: CASSSADRAGYTF. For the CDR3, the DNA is TGTGCCAGTAGTTCCGCTGACAGGGCTGGCTACACCTTC.

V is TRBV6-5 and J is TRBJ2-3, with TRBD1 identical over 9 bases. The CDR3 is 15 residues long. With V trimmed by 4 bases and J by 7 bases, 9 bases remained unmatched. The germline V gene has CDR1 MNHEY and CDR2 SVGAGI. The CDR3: CASSSAGTGLNTQYF. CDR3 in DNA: TGTGCCAGCAGTTCGGCCGGGACAGGGCTGAATACGCAGTATTTT.

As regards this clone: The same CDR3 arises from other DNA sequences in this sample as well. The CDR3 coding sequence is TGTGCCAGCAGCTTAGGGACGGGGGGCTACGAGCAGTACTTC. Its translation is CASSLGTGGYEQYF. The chain is built from TRBV11-2 and TRBJ2-7, with 7 bases fitting TRBD2. Germline lookup yields CDR1 SGHAT and CDR2 FQNNGV. The CDR3 loop spans 14 amino acids. The junction had 3 bases not matched to a gene; V was cut back by 1 base and J by 3 bases.

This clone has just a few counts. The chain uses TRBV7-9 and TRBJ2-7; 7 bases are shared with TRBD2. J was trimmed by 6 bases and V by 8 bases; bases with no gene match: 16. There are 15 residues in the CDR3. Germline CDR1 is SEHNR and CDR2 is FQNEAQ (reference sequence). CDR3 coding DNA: TGTGCCAGCGGGGGGGGAGCGAAAATTTATAGCGAGCAGTACTTC. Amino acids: CASGGGAKIYSEQYF. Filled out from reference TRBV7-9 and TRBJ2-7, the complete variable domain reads DTGVSQNPRHKITKRGQNVTFRCDPISEHNRLYWYRQTLGQGPEFLTYFQNEAQLEKSRLLSDRFSAERPKGSFSTLEIQRTEQGDSAMYLCASGGGAKIYSEQYFGPGTRLTVT.

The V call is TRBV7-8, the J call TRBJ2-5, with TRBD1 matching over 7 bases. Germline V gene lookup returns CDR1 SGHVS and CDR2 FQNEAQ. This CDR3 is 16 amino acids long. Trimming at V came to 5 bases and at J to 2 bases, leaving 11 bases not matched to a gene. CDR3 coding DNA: TGTGCCAGCAGCCGAAAAAGGACAGGAACTCAAGAGACCCAGTACTTC. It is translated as CASSRKRTGTQETQYF.

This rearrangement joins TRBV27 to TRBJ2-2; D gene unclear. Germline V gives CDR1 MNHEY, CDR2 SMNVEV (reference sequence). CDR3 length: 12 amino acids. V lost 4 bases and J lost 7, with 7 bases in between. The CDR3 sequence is CASSYSIGELFF. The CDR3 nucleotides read TGTGCCAGCAGTTACTCCATCGGGGAGCTGTTTTTT.

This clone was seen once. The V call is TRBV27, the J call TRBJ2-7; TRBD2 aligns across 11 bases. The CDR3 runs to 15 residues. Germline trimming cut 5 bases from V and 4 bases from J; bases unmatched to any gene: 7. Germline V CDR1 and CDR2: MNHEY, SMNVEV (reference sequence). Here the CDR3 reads CASSALAGVKYEQYF. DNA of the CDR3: TGTGCCAGCAGTGCACTAGCGGGAGTCAAGTACGAGCAGTACTTC.

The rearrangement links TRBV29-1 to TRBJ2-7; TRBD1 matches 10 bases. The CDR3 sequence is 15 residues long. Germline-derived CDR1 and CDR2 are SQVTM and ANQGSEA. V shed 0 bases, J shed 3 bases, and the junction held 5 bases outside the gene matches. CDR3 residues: CSVEEDGTGVYEQYF. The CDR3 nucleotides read TGCAGCGTTGAAGAGGACGGGACAGGGGTCTACGAGCAGTACTTC.